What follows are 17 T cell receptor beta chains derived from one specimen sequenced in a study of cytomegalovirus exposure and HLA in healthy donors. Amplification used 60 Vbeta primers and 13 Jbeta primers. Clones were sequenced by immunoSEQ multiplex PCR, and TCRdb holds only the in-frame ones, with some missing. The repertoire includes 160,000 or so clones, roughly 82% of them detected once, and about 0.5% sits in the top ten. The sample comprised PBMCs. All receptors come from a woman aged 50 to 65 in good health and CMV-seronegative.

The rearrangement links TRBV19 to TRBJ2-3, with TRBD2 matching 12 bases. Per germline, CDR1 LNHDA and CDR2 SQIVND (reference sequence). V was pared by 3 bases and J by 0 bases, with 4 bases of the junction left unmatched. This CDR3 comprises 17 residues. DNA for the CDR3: TGTGCCAGTAGTATTCTGGGACTAGCGGGTAGCACAGATACGCAGTATTTT. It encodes CASSILGLAGSTDTQYF.

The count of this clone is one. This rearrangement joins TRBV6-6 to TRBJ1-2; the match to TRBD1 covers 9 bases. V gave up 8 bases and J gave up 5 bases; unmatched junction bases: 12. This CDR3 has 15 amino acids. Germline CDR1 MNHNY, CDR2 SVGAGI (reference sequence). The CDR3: CASGGQGPGTYGYTF. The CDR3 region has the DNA TGTGCCAGCGGTGGACAGGGGCCCGGCACTTATGGCTACACCTTC.

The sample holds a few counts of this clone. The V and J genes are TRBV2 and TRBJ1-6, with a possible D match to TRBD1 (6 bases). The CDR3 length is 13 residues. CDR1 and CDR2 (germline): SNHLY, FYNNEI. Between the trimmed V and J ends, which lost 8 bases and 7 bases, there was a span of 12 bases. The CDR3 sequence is CASGDMGNSPLHF. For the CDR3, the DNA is TGTGCCAGCGGGGACATGGGGAATTCACCCCTCCACTTT.

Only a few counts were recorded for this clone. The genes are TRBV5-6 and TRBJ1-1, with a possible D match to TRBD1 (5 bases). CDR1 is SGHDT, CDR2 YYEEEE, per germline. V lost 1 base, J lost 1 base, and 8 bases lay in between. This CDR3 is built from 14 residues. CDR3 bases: TGTGCCAGCAGCTTGTGGAGGGGGAACACTGAAGCTTTCTTT. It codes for CASSLWRGNTEAFF.

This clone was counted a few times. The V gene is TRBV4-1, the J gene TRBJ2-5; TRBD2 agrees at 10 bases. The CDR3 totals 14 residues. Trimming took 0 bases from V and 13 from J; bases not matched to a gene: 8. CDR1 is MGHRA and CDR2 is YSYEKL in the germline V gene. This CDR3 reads CASSQDLASGSRYF. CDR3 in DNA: TGCGCCAGCAGCCAAGATCTGGCTAGCGGGAGTAGGTACTTC.

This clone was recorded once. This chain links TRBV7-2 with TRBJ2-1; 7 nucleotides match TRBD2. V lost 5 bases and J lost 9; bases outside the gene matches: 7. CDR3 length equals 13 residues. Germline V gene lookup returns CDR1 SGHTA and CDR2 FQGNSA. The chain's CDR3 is CASSRGVRGEQFF. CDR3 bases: TGTGCCAGCAGCCGGGGGGTACGGGGTGAGCAGTTCTTC. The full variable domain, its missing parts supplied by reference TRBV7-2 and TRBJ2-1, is GAGVSQSPSNKVTEKGKDVELRCDPISGHTALYWYRQSLGQGLEFLIYFQGNSAPDKSGLPSDRFSAERTGGSVSTLTIQRTQQEDSAVYLCASSRGVRGEQFFGPGTRLTVL.

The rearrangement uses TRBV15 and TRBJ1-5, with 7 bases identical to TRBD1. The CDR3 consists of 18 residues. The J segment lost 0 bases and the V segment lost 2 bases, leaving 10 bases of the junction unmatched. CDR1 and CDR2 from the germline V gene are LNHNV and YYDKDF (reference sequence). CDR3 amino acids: CATSRRAGQRYSNQPQHF. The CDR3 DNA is TGTGCCACCAGCAGACGTGCGGGACAGAGATATAGCAATCAGCCCCAGCATTTT.

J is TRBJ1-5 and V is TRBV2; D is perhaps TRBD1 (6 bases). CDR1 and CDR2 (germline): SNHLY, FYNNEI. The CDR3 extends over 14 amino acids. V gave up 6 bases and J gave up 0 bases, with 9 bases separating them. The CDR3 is CASSQGNSNQPQHF. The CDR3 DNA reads TGTGCCAGCAGCCAGGGGAATAGCAATCAGCCCCAGCATTTT.

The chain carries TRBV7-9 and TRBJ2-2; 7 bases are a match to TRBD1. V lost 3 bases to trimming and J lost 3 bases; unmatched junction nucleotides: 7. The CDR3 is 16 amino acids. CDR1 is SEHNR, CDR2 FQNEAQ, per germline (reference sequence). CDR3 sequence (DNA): TGTGCCAGCAGCTTTGACAGGGTCGTAGACACCGGGGAGCTGTTTTTT. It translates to CASSFDRVVDTGELFF.

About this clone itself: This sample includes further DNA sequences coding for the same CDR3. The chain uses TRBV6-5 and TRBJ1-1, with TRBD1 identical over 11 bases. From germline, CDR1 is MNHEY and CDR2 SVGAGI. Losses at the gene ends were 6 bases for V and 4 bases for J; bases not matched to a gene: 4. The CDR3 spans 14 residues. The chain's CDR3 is CASRGGQGGTEAFF. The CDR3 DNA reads TGTGCCAGCAGGGGGGGACAGGGGGGCACTGAAGCTTTCTTT.

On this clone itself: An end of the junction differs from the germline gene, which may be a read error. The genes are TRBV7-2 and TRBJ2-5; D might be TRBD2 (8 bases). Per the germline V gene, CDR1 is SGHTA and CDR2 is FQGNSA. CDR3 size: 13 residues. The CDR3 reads CASSPGGWREVHF. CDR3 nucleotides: TGTGCCAGCAGCCCAGGGGGGTGGCGGGAGGTACACTTC.

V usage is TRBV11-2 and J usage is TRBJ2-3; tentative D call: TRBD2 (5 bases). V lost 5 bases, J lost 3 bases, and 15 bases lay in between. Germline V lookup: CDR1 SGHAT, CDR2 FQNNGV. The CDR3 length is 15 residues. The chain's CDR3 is CASSQPLGGTDTQYF. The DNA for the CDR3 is TGTGCCAGCAGCCAACCCCTCGGAGGAACAGATACGCAGTATTTT.

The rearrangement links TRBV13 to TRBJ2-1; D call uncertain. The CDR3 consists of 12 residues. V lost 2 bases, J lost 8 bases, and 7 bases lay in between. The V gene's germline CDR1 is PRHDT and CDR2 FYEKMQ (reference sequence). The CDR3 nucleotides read TGTGCCAGCAGCTTAATCCCGGATGAGCAGTTCTTC. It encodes CASSLIPDEQFF. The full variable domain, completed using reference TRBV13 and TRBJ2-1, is AAGVIQSPRHLIKEKRETATLKCYPIPRHDTVYWYQQGPGQDPQFLISFYEKMQSDKGSIPDRFSAQQFSDYHSELNMSSLELGDSALYFCASSLIPDEQFFGPGTRLTVL.

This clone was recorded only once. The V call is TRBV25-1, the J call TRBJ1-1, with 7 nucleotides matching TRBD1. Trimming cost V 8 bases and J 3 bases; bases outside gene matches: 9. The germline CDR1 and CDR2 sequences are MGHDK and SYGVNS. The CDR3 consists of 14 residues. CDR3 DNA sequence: TGTGCCAGCGCATCGACAGGGCCCCACACTGAAGCTTTCTTT. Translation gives CASASTGPHTEAFF.

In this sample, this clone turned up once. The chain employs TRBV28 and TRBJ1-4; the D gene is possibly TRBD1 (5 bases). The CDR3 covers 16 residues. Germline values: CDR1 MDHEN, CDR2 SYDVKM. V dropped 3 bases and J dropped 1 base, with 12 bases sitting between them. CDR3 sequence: CASSLEGVGTNEKLFF. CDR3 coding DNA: TGTGCCAGCAGTTTGGAAGGGGTCGGAACTAATGAAAAACTGTTTTTT. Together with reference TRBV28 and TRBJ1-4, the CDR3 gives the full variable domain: DVKVTQSSRYLVKRTGEKVFLECVQDMDHENMFWYRQDPGLGLRLIYFSYDVKMKEKGDIPEGYSVSREKKERFSLILESASTNQTSMYLCASSLEGVGTNEKLFFGSGTQLSVL.

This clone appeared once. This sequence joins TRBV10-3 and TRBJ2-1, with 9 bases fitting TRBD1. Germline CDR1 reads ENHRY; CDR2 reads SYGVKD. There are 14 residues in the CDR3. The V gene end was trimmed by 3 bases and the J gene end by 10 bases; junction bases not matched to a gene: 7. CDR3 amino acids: CAISDQQGAGEQFF. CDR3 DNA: TGTGCCATCAGTGACCAACAGGGGGCGGGCGAGCAGTTCTTC.

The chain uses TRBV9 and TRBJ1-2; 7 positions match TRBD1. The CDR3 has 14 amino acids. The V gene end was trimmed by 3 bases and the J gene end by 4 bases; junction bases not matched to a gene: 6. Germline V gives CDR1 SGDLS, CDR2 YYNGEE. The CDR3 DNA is TGTGCCAGCAGCGCCACAGGGGACAGCTATGGCTACACCTTC. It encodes CASSATGDSYGYTF.